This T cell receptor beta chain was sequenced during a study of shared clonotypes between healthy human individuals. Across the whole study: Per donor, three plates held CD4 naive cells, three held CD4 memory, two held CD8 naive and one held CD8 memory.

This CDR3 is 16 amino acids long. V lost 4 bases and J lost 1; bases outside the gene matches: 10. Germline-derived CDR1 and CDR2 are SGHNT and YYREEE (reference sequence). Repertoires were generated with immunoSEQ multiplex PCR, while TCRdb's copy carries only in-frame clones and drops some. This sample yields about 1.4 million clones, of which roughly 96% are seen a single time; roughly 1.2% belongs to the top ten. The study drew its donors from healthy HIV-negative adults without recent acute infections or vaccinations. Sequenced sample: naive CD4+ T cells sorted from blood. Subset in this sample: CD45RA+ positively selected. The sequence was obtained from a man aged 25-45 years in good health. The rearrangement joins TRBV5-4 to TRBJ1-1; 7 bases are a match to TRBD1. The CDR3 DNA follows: TGTGCCAGCAGCCCCATGGGACAGCCTGCGAACACTGAAGCTTTCTTT. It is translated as CASSPMGQPANTEAFF.